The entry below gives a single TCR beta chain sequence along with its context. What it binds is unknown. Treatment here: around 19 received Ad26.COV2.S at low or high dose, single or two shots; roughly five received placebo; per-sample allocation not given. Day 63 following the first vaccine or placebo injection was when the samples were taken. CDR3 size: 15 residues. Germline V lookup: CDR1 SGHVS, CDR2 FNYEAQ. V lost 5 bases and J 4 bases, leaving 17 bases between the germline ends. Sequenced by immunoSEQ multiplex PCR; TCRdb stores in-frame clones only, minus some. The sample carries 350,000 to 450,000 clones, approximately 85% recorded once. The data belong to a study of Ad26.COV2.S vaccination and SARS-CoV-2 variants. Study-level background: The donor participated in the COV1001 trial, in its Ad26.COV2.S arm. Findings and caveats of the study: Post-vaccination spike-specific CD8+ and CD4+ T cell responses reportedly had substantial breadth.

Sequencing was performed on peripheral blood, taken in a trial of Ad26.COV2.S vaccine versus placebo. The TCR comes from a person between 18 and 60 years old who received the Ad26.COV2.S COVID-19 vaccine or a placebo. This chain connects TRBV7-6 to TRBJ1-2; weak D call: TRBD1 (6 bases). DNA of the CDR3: TGTGCCAGCAGCCCCCGGGACAAATGGATCTATGGCTACACCTTC. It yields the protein CASSPRDKWIYGYTF.